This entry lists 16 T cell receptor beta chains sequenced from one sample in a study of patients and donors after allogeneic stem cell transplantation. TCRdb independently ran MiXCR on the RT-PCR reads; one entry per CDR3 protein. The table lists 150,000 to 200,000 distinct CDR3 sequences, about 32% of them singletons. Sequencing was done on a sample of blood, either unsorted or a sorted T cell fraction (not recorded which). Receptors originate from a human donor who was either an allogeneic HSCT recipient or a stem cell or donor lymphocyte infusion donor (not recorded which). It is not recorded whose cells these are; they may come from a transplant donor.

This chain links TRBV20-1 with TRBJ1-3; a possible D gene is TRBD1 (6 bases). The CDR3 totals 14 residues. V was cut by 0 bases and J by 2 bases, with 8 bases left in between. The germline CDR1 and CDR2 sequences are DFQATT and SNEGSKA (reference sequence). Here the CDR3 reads CSARDAGAGNTIYF. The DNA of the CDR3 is TGCAGTGCTAGAGATGCAGGGGCTGGAAACACCATATATTTT.

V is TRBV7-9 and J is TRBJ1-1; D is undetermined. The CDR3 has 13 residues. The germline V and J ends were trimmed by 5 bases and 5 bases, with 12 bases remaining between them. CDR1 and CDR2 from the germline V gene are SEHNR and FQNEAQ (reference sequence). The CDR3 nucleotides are TGTGCCAGCAGCCAAGTACAGCTGACTGAAGCTTTCTTT. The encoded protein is CASSQVQLTEAFF.

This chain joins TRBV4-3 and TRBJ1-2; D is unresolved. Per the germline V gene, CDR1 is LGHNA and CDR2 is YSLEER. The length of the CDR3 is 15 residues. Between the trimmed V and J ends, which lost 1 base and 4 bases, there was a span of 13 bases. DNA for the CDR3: TGCGCCAGCAGCCAAGTTGGGCCGACGGGCTATGGCTACACCTTC. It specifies CASSQVGPTGYGYTF.

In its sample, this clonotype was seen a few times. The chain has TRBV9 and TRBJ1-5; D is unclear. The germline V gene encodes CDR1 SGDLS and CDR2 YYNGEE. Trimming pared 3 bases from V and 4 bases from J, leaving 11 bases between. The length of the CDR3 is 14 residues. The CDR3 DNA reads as TGTGCCAGCAGCGACCGGGATCGGAATCAGCCCCAGCATTTT. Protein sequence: CASSDRDRNQPQHF.

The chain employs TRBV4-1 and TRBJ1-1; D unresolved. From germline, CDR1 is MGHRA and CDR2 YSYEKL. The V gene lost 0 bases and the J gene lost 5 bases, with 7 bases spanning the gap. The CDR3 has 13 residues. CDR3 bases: TGCGCCAGCAGCCAAGATTTCGTTACTGAAGCTTTCTTT. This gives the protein CASSQDFVTEAFF.

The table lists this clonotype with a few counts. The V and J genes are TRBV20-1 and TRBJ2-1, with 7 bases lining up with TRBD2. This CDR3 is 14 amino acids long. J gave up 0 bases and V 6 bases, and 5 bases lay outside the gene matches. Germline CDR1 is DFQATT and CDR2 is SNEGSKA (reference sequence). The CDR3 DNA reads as TGCAGTGCCTTGACTAGCCGCTCCTACAATGAGCAGTTCTTC. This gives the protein CSALTSRSYNEQFF.

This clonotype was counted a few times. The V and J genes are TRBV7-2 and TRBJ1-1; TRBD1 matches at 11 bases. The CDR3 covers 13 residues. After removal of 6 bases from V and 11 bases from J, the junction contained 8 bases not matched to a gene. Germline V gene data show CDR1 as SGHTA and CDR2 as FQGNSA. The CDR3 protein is CASSSPGQGDAFF. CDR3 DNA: TGTGCCAGCAGTTCCCCGGGACAGGGGGACGCTTTCTTT.

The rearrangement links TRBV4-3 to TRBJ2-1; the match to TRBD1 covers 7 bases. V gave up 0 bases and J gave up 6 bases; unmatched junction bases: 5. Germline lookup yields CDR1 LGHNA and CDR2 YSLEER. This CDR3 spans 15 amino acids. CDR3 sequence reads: CASSQESRGRNEQFF. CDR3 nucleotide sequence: TGCGCCAGCAGCCAAGAAAGTAGGGGGCGCAATGAGCAGTTCTTC.

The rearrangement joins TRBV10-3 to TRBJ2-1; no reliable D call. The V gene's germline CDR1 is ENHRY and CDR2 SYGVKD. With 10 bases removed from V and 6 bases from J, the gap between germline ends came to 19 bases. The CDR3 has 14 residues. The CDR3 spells CATKVPPISNEQFF. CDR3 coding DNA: TGTGCCACCAAAGTCCCCCCCATATCCAATGAGCAGTTCTTC.

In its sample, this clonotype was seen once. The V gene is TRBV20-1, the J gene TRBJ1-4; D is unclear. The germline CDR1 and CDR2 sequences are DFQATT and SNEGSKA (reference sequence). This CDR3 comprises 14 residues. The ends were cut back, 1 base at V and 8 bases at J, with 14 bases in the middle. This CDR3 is CSARAVRSGEKLFF. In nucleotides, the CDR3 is TGCAGTGCTAGAGCGGTCCGCTCCGGAGAAAAACTGTTTTTT.

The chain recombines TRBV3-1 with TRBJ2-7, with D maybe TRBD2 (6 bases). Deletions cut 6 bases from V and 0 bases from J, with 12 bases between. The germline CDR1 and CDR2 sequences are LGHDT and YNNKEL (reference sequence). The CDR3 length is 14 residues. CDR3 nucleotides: TGTGCCAGCAGGCGGGACGGCTACTCCTACGAGCAGTACTTC. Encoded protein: CASRRDGYSYEQYF.

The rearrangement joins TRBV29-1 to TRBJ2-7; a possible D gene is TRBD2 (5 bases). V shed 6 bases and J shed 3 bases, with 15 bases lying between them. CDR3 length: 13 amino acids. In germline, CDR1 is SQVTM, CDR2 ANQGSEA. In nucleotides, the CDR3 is TGCAGCGTGGACGGACTGAGTGACTACGAGCAGTACTTC. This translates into CSVDGLSDYEQYF.

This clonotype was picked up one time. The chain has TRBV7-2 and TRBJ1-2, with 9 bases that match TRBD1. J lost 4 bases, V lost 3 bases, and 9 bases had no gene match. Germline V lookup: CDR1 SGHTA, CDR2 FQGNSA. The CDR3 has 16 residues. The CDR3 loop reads CASSFWAGQGSYGYTF. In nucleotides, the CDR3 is TGTGCCAGCAGCTTCTGGGCGGGACAGGGTTCCTATGGCTACACCTTC.

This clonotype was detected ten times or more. For the CDR3, the DNA is TGTGCCAGCACCCTACAGAGAATGAACACTGAAGCTTTCTTT. Its protein product is CASTLQRMNTEAFF. The chain recombines TRBV6-2 or TRBV6-3 with TRBJ1-1; D gene unclear. The V gene's germline CDR1 is MNHEY and CDR2 SVGEGT. The ends were cut back, 7 bases at V and 0 bases at J, with 12 bases in the middle. The CDR3 contains 14 residues.

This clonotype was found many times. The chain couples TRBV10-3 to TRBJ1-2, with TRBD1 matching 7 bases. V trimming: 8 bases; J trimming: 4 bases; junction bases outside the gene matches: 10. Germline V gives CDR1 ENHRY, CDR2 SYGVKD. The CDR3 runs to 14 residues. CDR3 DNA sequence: TGTGCCATCCACAACGTCGGGGACAGCTATGGCTACACCTTC. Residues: CAIHNVGDSYGYTF.

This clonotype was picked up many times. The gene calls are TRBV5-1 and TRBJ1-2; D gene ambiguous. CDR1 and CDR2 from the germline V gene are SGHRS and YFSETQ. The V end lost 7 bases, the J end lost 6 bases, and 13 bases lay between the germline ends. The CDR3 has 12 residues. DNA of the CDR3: TGCGCCAGCGCCCCCAGAGGAGATGGCTACACCTTC. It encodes CASAPRGDGYTF.